One sample yielded the 10 T cell receptor beta chains listed below, sequenced in a study of radiotherapy plus CTLA-4 blockade in lung cancer. Sequencing was performed with immunoSEQ multiplex PCR; in TCRdb, only in-frame clones are kept and a portion is missing. This sample yields fewer than 65,000 clones, of which around four fifths are seen a single time; 6% to 7% belongs to the top ten. The input for sequencing was peripheral blood, taken from a patient treated with radiotherapy plus ipilimumab. The receptors shown here come from a human donor with non-small cell lung cancer whose response to radiotherapy plus ipilimumab could not be evaluated.

The CDR3 bases are TGTGCCAGCAGGGGCAGGGGGGTGAGGGAGACCCAGTACTTC. Its protein is CASRGRGVRETQYF. The V gene is TRBV27, the J gene TRBJ2-5; D is possibly TRBD1 (7 bases). This CDR3 contains 14 residues. Trimming took 6 bases from V and 5 from J, leaving 16 bases between them. Germline V gives CDR1 MNHEY, CDR2 SMNVEV (reference sequence).

The chain joins TRBV6-6 to TRBJ1-5, with D tentatively TRBD1 (5 bases). Between the trimmed V and J ends, which lost 0 bases and 7 bases, there was a span of 10 bases. This CDR3 spans 14 amino acids. Germline loops: CDR1 MNHNY, CDR2 SVGAGI (reference sequence). The CDR3 coding sequence is TGTGCCAGCAGTTACTCGGAGGGGAACCAGCCCCAGCATTTT. Its protein product is CASSYSEGNQPQHF.

The rearrangement links TRBV2 to TRBJ1-4, with unresolved D. The CDR3 is 12 amino acids. Germline V gene lookup returns CDR1 SNHLY and CDR2 FYNNEI. Between the trimmed V and J ends, which lost 5 bases and 13 bases, there was a span of 14 bases. Here the CDR3 reads CASSPSTLRLFF. The CDR3, as DNA: TGTGCCAGCAGTCCGTCTACCCTGAGACTGTTTTTT. The full variable domain, with the rest looked up from reference TRBV2 and TRBJ1-4, is EPEVTQTPSHQVTQMGQEVILRCVPISNHLYFYWYRQILGQKVEFLVSFYNNEISEKSEIFDDQFSVERPDGSNFTLKIRSTKLEDSAMYFCASSPSTLRLFFGSGTQLSVL.

The J gene is TRBJ2-5, the V gene TRBV7-6; 7 positions match TRBD1. The germline V gene has CDR1 SGHVS and CDR2 FNYEAQ. CDR3 length: 16 residues. The V gene end was trimmed by 2 bases and the J gene end by 5 bases; junction bases not matched to a gene: 11. The CDR3 nucleotides read TGTGCCAGCAGCTTATACGCGAGACAGGGTCAGGAGACCCAGTACTTC. It yields the protein CASSLYARQGQETQYF.

This clone has only one observation. The chain combines TRBV11-2 with TRBJ2-5; no definite D call. The CDR3 extends over 12 amino acids. Germline assignment: CDR1 SGHAT and CDR2 FQNNGV. The V end lost 1 base, the J end lost 4 bases, and 4 bases lay between the germline ends. CDR3 loop: CASSLVRETQYF. For the CDR3, the DNA is TGTGCCAGCAGCTTAGTTAGAGAGACCCAGTACTTC.

This sequence joins TRBV7-9 and TRBJ1-2; 7 bases agree with TRBD1. This CDR3 is built from 14 residues. With V trimmed by 5 bases and J by 5 bases, 8 bases remained unmatched. In germline, CDR1 is SEHNR, CDR2 FQNEAQ (reference sequence). The CDR3 nucleotides are TGTGCCAGCAGCCGCCAACAGGGGACTTATGGCTACACCTTC. Translating it yields CASSRQQGTYGYTF.

The V call is TRBV10-3, the J call TRBJ1-1; D is uncertain. V dropped 3 bases and J dropped 6 bases, with 11 bases sitting between them. CDR1 is ENHRY, CDR2 SYGVKD, per germline. This CDR3 spans 13 amino acids. As DNA, the CDR3 is TGTGCCATCAGTGAACTAAACGGCCCTGAAGCTTTCTTT. It is translated as CAISELNGPEAFF.

The chain recombines TRBV28 with TRBJ2-4; 8 bases fit TRBD1. The junction had 10 bases not matched to a gene; V was cut back by 7 bases and J by 8 bases. CDR1 is MDHEN, CDR2 SYDVKM, per germline. This CDR3 has 14 amino acids. The CDR3 spells CASTNQGAGDIQYF. Here the CDR3 DNA reads TGTGCCAGCACTAACCAGGGGGCCGGGGACATTCAGTACTTC.

The genes are TRBV29-1 and TRBJ1-4; TRBD1 matches 9 bases. Germline loops: CDR1 SQVTM, CDR2 ANQGSEA. This CDR3 has 15 amino acids. V gave up 6 bases and J gave up 4 bases; unmatched junction bases: 9. CDR3 sequence: CSVRDREEINEKLFF. In DNA form, the CDR3 reads TGCAGCGTCCGGGACAGGGAGGAGATTAATGAAAAACTGTTTTTT. The variable domain in full, with the rest retrieved from reference TRBV29-1 and TRBJ1-4, is SAVISQKPSRDICQRGTSLTIQCQVDSQVTMMFWYRQQPGQSLTLIATANQGSEATYESGFVIDKFPISRPNLTFSTLTVSNMSPEDSSIYLCSVRDREEINEKLFFGSGTQLSVL.

The chain couples TRBV18 to TRBJ2-7; TRBD1 aligns across 7 bases. This CDR3 is built from 15 residues. V lost 4 bases, J lost 4 bases, and 10 bases stayed unmatched. The germline V gene encodes CDR1 KGHSH and CDR2 LQKENI. The CDR3 nucleotides are TGTGCCAGCTCACTAGGGGGCGGACTGGGATACGAGCAGTACTTC. This encodes CASSLGGGLGYEQYF.